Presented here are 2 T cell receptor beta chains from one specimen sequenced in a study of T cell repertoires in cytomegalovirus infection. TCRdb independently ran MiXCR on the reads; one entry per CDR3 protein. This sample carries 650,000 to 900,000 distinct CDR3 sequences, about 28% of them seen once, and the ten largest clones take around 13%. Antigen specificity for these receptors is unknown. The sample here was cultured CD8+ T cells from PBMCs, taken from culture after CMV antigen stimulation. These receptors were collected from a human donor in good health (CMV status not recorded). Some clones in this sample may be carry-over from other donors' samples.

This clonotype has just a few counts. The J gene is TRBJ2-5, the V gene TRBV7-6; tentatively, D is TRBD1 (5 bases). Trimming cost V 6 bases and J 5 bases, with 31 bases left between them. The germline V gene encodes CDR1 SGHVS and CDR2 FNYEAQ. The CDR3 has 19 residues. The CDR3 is CASSISTGNRPTPGETQYF. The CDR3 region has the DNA TGTGCCAGCAGTATCAGTACCGGAAACAGGCCTACCCCTGGGGAGACCCAGTACTTC.

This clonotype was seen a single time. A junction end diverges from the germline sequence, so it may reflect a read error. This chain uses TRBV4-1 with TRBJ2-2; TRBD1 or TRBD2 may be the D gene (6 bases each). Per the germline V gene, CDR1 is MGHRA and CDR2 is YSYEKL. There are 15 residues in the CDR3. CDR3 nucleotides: TGCGCCAGCGAAGGGGGAGGTGAGAACACCGGGGAGTTGTTTTTT. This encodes CASEGGGENTGELFF.